These T cell receptor beta chains were read from a single sample in a study of neoadjuvant anti-PD-1 for oral cavity cancer. TCRdb keeps only in-frame clones here, not all; method: immunoSEQ multiplex PCR. The sample lists 50,000 to 65,000 clones; around 85% were seen once. The sample consisted of PBMCs, taken before nivolumab (anti-PD-1) treatment. The receptors were sampled from a person aged 35-79 years with oral cavity squamous cell carcinoma. The CDR3 runs from the conserved cysteine through the conserved F or W. Each record gives: D gene, clone size, J gene, V gene, CDR3 protein, CDR3 DNA. A D gene is named only where the DNA matches it firmly. Not every row has a clone size; where given, it reads once, few, many or a size class.

D: TRBD1
size: NA
J: TRBJ2-5
V: TRBV7-9
CDR3: CASSLATGGETQYF
DNA: TGTGCCAGCAGCTTAGCGACAGGGGGAGAGACCCAGTACTTC

D: TRBD1
size: NA
J: TRBJ2-1
V: TRBV29-1
CDR3: CSVPYWTGPYNEQFF
DNA: TGCAGCGTTCCCTACTGGACAGGACCCTACAATGAGCAGTTCTTC

D: TRBD1
size: NA
J: TRBJ2-6
V: TRBV13
CDR3: CASSKQGSGANVLTF
DNA: TGTGCCAGCAGCAAACAGGGGTCTGGGGCCAACGTCCTGACTTTC

D: TRBD1
size: few
J: TRBJ2-7
V: TRBV7-3
CDR3: CASSRGTGSDEQYF
DNA: TGTGCCAGCAGCCGCGGGACAGGGTCGGACGAGCAGTACTTC

D: NA
size: few
J: TRBJ1-2
V: TRBV29-1
CDR3: CRTEEGYGYTF
DNA: TGCCGCACTGAGGAGGGCTATGGCTACACCTTC

D: NA
size: NA
J: TRBJ2-7
V: TRBV6-5
CDR3: CASSYSSLHAGEQYF
DNA: TGTGCCAGCAGTTACTCAAGCCTACACGCGGGGGAGCAGTACTTC

D: NA
size: few
J: TRBJ2-2
V: TRBV18
CDR3: CASSPVGGGGGELFF
DNA: TGTGCCAGCTCACCGGTCGGAGGGGGCGGCGGGGAGCTGTTTTTT

D: NA
size: NA
J: TRBJ2-5
V: TRBV5-4
CDR3: CASSLRRGVGQETQYF
DNA: TGTGCCAGCAGCCTCCGGAGGGGGGTTGGGCAAGAGACCCAGTACTTC

D: NA
size: NA
J: TRBJ1-2
V: TRBV11-2
CDR3: CASSPRGGANYGYTF
DNA: TGTGCCAGCAGCCCCCGGGGGGGAGCTAACTATGGCTACACCTTC

D: NA
size: NA
J: TRBJ2-5
V: TRBV11-2
CDR3: CASSLEQGSETQYF
DNA: TGTGCCAGCAGCTTAGAGCAGGGATCGGAGACCCAGTACTTC

D: NA
size: NA
J: TRBJ1-2
V: TRBV5-4
CDR3: CASSLEWSAPGYTF
DNA: TGTGCCAGCAGCTTAGAATGGTCTGCGCCCGGCTACACCTTC

D: TRBD1
size: NA
J: TRBJ1-1
V: TRBV2
CDR3: CASRGQLVTTEAFF
DNA: TGTGCCAGCAGGGGACAGCTAGTAACAACTGAAGCTTTCTTT

D: NA
size: few
J: TRBJ2-2
V: TRBV2
CDR3: CASARQGITGELFF
DNA: TGTGCCAGCGCCCGGCAGGGGATCACCGGGGAGCTGTTTTTT

D: NA
size: NA
J: TRBJ1-2
V: TRBV28
CDR3: CASSFLWGGYTF
DNA: TGTGCCAGCAGTTTCCTGTGGGGTGGCTACACCTTC

D: NA
size: NA
J: TRBJ2-3
V: TRBV7-2
CDR3: CASSLAGGRDTQYF
DNA: TGTGCCAGCAGCTTAGCGGGGGGGCGAGATACGCAGTATTTT

D: NA
size: few
J: TRBJ2-2
V: TRBV19
CDR3: CASKASVNTGELFF
DNA: TGTGCCAGTAAAGCCTCGGTAAACACCGGGGAGCTGTTTTTT

D: NA
size: NA
J: TRBJ2-1
V: TRBV20-1
CDR3: CSASYYNEQFF
DNA: TGCAGTGCTTCTTATTACAATGAGCAGTTCTTC

D: NA
size: NA
J: TRBJ1-6
V: TRBV11-1
CDR3: CASSFINSPLHF
DNA: TGTGCCAGCAGCTTCATAAATTCACCCCTCCACTTT

D: NA
size: NA
J: TRBJ2-5
V: TRBV2
CDR3: CATQRAPQETQYF
DNA: TGTGCCACCCAGCGGGCTCCTCAAGAGACCCAGTACTTC

D: NA
size: NA
J: TRBJ2-7
V: TRBV20-1
CDR3: CSAAQPNEQYF
DNA: TGCAGTGCTGCACAGCCTAACGAGCAGTACTTC

D: NA
size: NA
J: TRBJ2-2
V: TRBV4-1
CDR3: CASSLGQLNTGELFF
DNA: TGCGCCAGCAGCCTAGGACAGCTAAACACCGGGGAGCTGTTTTTT

D: TRBD1
size: NA
J: TRBJ2-7
V: TRBV13
CDR3: CASSSLTGGVTYEQYF
DNA: TGTGCCAGCAGCTCCCTGACAGGGGGCGTAACATACGAGCAGTACTTC

D: NA
size: NA
J: TRBJ1-4
V: TRBV4-2
CDR3: CASSQDETGKLFF
DNA: TGTGCCAGCAGCCAAGATGAAACGGGAAAACTGTTTTTT